This record looks at one TCR beta chain sequence and its context. The data belong to a study of blood T cell repertoires in COVID-19. The wider study: The United States, Italy and Spain provided the acute and convalescent COVID-19 samples.

Libraries were prepared by immunoSEQ multiplex PCR; TCRdb keeps only in-frame clonotypes and omits some of them. Here the sample spans hundreds of thousands of clones, 70% to 90% being singletons. Ages ranged from roughly 18 to 95 years, with residence in 24 US areas. V gave up 3 bases and J gave up 4 bases, with 16 bases separating them. The germline CDR1 and CDR2 sequences are LGHDT and YNNKEL (reference sequence). The CDR3 is 16 amino acids. The receptor was isolated from a woman between 40 and 50 years old who had recovered from COVID-19. This chain uses TRBV3-1 (or the pseudogene TRBV3-2) with TRBJ1-3, with D unresolved. Sequencing was carried out using PBMCs or T cells enriched from blood (not recorded which). The CDR3 region is CASSQREGLGGNTIYF. Here the CDR3 DNA reads TGTGCCAGCAGCCAGAGGGAGGGCCTGGGGGGAAACACCATATATTTT.